The present entry profiles one TCR beta chain with its context. The entry originates in a study of technical replicates of blood from a few donors. TCRdb's copy holds only in-frame clones and misses some; the assay was immunoSEQ multiplex PCR. The table lists 81,000 or so clones, roughly 96% of them singletons. This CDR3 has 13 residues. With 0 bases removed from V and 3 bases from J, the gap between germline ends came to 9 bases. Germline lookup yields CDR1 GTSNPN and CDR2 SVGIG (reference sequence). The chain combines TRBV30 with TRBJ2-7, with D uncertain. The specimen sequenced was T cells isolated from PBMCs. This TCR derives from a human donor in good health. The CDR3 spells CAWSVSGVYEQYF. CDR3 nucleotides: TGTGCCTGGAGTGTATCCGGAGTCTACGAGCAGTACTTC. The full variable domain, rest sourced from reference TRBV30 and TRBJ2-7, is SQTIHQWPATLVQPVGSPLSLECTVEGTSNPNLYWYRQAAGRGLQLLFYSVGIGQISSEVPQNLSASRPQDRQFILSSKKLLLSDSGFYLCAWSVSGVYEQYFGPGTRLTVT.